The subject of this entry is one T cell receptor beta chain. Its target is not known. Through negative isolation, CD4+ and CD8+ T cells were obtained, while TEMRA cells were enriched using FACS. This entry belongs to a study of CD8 T cells in Susac syndrome. Study findings and constraints: As the study acknowledged, the number of individuals in its TCR sequencing and HLA analysis was relatively small.

The CDR3 covers 13 residues. Trimming took 6 bases from V and 4 from J, leaving 10 bases between them. The germline CDR1 and CDR2 sequences are LNHDA and SQIVND (reference sequence). After extraction with the RNeasy kit, about 0.45 to 1 ug of the RNA was reverse transcribed using random hexamers. The amplification used immunoSEQ multiplex PCR on TCR beta CDR3; it spanned 54 Vbeta and 13 Jbeta. TCRdb fed the immunoSEQ multiplex PCR reads into MiXCR, producing one record per CDR3 protein. The data hold some 300,000 distinct CDR3 sequences, with 65% to 90% observed a single time. The TCR was taken from a human donor with multiple sclerosis. Sequencing was performed on CD8+ T cells from PBMCs. The chain has TRBV19 and TRBJ2-1; the D is unclear. The CDR3 DNA reads as TGTGCCAGTAGGATTGGGGTTTACAATGAGCAGTTCTTC. Translating gives CASRIGVYNEQFF. Supplemented by reference TRBV19 and TRBJ2-1, the full variable domain reads DGGITQSPKYLFRKEGQNVTLSCEQNLNHDAMYWYRQDPGQGLRLIYYSQIVNDFQKGDIAEGYSVSREKKESFPLTVTSAQKNPTAFYLCASRIGVYNEQFFGPGTRLTVL.